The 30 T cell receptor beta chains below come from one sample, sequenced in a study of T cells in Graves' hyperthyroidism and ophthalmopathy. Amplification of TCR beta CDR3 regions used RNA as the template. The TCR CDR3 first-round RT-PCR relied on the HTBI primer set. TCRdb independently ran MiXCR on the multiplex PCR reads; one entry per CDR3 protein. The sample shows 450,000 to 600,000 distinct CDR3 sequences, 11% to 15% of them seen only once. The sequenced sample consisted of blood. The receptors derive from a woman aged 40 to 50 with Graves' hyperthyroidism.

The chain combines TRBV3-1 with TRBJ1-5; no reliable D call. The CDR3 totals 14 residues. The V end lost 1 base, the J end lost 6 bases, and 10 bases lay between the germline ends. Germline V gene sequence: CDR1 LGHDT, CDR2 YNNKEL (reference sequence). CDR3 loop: CASSQGQKTQPQHF. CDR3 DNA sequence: TGTGCCAGCAGCCAAGGGCAGAAGACTCAGCCCCAGCATTTT.

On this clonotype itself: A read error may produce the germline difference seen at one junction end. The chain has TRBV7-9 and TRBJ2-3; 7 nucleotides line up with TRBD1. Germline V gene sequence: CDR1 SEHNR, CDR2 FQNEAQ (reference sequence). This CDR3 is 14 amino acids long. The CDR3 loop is CATNMGQSTDTQYF. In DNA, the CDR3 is TGCGCCACCAATATGGGACAGTCCACAGATACGCAGTATTTT.

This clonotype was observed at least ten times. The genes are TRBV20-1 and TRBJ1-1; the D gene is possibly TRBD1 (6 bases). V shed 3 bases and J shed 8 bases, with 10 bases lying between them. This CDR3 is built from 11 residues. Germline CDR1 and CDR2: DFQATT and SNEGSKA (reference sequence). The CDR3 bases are TGCAGTGCTAGTCCGGGGGCCGAAGCTTTCTTT. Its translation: CSASPGAEAFF.

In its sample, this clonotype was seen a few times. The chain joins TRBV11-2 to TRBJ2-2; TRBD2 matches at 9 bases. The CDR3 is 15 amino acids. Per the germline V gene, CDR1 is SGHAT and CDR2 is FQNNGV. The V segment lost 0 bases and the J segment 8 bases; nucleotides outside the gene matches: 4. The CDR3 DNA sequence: TGTGCCAGCAGCTTAGAGGTAGCGGGAGAAGGGGAGCTGTTTTTT. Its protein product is CASSLEVAGEGELFF.

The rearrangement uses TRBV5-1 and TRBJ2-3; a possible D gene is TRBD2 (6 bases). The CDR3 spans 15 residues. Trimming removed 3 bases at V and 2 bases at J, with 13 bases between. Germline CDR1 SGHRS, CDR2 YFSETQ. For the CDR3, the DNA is TGCGCCAGCAGCTCCGGGACTGCCTTCACAGATACGCAGTATTTT. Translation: CASSSGTAFTDTQYF.

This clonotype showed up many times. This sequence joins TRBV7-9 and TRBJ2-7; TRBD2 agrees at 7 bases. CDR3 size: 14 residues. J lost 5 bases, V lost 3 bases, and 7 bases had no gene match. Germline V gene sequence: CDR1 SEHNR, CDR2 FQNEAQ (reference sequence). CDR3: CASSLGEGVNEQYF. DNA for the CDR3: TGTGCCAGCAGCTTGGGGGAGGGTGTGAACGAGCAGTACTTC.

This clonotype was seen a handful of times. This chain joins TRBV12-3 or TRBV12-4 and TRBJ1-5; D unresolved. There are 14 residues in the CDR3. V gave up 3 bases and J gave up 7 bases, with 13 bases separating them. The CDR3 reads CASSFLGLEQPQHF. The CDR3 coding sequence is TGTGCCAGCAGTTTTTTGGGGTTAGAGCAGCCCCAGCATTTT.

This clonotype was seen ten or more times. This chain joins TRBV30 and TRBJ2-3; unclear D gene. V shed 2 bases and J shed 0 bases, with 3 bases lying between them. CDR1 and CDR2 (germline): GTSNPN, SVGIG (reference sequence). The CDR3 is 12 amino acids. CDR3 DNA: TGTGCCTGGAGTATAAGCACAGATACGCAGTATTTT. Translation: CAWSISTDTQYF. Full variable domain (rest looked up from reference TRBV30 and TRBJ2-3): SQTIHQWPATLVQPVGSPLSLECTVEGTSNPNLYWYRQAAGRGLQLLFYSVGIGQISSEVPQNLSASRPQDRQFILSSKKLLLSDSGFYLCAWSISTDTQYFGPGTRLTVL.

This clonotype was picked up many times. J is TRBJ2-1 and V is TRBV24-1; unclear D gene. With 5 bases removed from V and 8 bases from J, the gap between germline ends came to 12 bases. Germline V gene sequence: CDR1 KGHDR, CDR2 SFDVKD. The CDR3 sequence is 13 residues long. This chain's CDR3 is CATSGTWVDEQFF. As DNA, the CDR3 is TGTGCCACCAGTGGCACTTGGGTCGATGAGCAGTTCTTC.

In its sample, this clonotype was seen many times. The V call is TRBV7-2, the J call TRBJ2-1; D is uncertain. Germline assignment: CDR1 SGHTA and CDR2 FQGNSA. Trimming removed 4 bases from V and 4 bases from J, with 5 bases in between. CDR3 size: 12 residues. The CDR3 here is CASSYMYNEQFF. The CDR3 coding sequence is TGTGCCAGCAGCTACATGTACAATGAGCAGTTCTTC.

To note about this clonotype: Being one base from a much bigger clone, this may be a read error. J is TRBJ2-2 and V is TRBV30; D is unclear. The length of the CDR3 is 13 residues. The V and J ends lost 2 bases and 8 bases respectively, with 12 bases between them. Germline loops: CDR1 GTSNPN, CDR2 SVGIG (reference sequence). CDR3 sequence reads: CAWSRVLGGELFF. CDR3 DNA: TGTGCCTGGAGTAGAGTCCTGGGGGGGGAGCTGTTTTTT.

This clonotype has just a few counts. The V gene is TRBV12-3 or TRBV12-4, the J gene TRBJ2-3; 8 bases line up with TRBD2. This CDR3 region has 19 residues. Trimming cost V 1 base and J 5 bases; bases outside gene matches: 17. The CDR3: CASSLGSGQRGLEGDTQYF. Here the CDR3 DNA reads TGTGCCAGCAGTTTAGGCTCCGGCCAGCGGGGGCTCGAAGGAGATACGCAGTATTTT.

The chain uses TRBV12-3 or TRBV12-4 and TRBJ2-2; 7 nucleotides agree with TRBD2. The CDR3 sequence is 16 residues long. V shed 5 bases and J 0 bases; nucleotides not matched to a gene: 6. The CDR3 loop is CASSPVGLANTGELFF. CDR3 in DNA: TGTGCCAGCAGTCCAGTCGGACTAGCGAACACCGGGGAGCTGTTTTTT.

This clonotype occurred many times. For the CDR3, the DNA is TGTGCCAGCAGTTTATCCACCGGAGGGGGGACGGTTAATCCCCTCCACTTT. This translates into CASSLSTGGGTVNPLHF. This chain connects TRBV28 to TRBJ1-6; weak D call: TRBD1 (6 bases). This CDR3 is 17 amino acids long. The V gene's germline CDR1 is MDHEN and CDR2 SYDVKM. The V end lost 1 base, the J end lost 13 bases, and 23 bases lay between the germline ends.

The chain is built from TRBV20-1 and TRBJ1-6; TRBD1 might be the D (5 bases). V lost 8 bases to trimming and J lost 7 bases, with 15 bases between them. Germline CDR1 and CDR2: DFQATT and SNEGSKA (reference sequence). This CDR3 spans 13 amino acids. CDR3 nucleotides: TGCAGTACATTACAGGTGCAAAATTCACCCCTCCACTTT. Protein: CSTLQVQNSPLHF.

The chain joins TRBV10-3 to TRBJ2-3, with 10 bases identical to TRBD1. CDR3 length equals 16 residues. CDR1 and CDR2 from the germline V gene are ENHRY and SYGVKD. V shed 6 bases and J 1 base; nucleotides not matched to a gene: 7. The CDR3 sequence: CAISSRGTGGTDTQYF. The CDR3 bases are TGTGCCATCAGCTCCCGCGGGACAGGGGGCACAGATACGCAGTATTTT.

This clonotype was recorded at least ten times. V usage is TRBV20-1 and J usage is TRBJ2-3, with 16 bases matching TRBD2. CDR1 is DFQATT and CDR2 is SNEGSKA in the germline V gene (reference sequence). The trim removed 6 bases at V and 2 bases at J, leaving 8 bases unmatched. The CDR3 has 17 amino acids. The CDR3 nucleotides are TGCAGTGCAACCACGGGACTAGCGGGAGGGTTCACAGATACGCAGTATTTT. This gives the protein CSATTGLAGGFTDTQYF.

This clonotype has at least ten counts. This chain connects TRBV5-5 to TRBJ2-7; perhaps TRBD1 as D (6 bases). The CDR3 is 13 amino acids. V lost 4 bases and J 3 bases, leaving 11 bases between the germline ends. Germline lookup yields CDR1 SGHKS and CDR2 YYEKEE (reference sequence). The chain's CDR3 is CASSPVGGYEQYF. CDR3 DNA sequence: TGTGCCAGCAGCCCCGTAGGGGGCTACGAGCAGTACTTC.

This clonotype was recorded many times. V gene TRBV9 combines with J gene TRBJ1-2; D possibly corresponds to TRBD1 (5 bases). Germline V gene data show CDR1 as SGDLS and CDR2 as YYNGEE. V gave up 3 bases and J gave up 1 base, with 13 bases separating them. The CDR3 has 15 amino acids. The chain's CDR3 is CASSAQPGINYGYTF. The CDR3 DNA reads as TGTGCCAGCAGCGCACAACCAGGGATTAACTATGGCTACACCTTC.

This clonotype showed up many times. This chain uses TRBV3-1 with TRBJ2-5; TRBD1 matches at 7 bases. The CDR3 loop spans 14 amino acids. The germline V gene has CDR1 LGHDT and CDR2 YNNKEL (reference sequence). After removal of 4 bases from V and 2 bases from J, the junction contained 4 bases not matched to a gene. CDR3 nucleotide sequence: TGTGCCAGCAGCCGAACAGGGGAGCAAGAGACCCAGTACTTC. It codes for CASSRTGEQETQYF.

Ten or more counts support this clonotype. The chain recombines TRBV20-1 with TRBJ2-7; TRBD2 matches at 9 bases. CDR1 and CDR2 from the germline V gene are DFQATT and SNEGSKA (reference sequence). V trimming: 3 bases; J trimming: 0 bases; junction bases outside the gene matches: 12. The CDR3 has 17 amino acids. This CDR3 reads CSARTGLALISSYEQYF. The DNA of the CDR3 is TGCAGTGCTAGGACTGGACTAGCGCTTATAAGCTCCTACGAGCAGTACTTC.

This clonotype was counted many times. The chain's CDR3 is CASSQETGVNSPLHF. For the CDR3, the DNA is TGTGCCAGCAGCCAAGAAACAGGGGTGAATTCACCCCTCCACTTT. This chain connects TRBV3-1 to TRBJ1-6, with 7 bases identical to TRBD1. The J segment lost 7 bases and the V segment lost 0 bases, leaving 3 bases of the junction unmatched. CDR3 length equals 15 residues. CDR1 is LGHDT, CDR2 YNNKEL, per germline (reference sequence).

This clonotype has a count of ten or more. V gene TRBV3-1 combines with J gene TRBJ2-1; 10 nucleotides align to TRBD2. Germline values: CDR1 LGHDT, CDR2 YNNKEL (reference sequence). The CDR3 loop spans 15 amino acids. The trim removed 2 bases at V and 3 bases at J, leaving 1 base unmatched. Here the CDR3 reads CASSQSGRVYNEQFF. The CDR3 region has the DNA TGTGCCAGCAGCCAAAGCGGGAGGGTCTACAATGAGCAGTTCTTC.

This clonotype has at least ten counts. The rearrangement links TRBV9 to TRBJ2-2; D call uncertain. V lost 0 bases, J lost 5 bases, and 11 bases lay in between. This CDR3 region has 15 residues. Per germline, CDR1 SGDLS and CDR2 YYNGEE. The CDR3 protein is CASSVAGSATGELFF. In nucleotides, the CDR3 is TGTGCCAGCAGCGTAGCCGGGTCAGCTACCGGGGAGCTGTTTTTT.

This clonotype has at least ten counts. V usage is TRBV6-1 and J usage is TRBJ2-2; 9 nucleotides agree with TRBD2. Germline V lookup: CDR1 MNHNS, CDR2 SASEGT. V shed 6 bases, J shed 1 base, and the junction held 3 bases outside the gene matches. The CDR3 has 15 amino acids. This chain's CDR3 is CASSSSGMNTGELFF. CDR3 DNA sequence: TGTGCCAGCAGCTCTAGCGGGATGAACACCGGGGAGCTGTTTTTT.

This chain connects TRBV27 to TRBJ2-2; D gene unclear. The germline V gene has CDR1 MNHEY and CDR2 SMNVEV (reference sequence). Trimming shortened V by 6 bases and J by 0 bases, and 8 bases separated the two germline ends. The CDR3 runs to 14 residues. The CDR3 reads CASRLRANTGELFF. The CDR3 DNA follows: TGTGCCAGCAGATTAAGAGCGAACACCGGGGAGCTGTTTTTT.

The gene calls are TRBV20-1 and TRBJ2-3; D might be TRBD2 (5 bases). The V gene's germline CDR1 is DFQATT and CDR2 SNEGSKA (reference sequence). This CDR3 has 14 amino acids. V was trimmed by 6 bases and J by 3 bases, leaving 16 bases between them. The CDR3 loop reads CSAHSLRETDTQYF. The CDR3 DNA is TGCAGTGCCCACTCGCTAAGGGAGACAGATACGCAGTATTTT.

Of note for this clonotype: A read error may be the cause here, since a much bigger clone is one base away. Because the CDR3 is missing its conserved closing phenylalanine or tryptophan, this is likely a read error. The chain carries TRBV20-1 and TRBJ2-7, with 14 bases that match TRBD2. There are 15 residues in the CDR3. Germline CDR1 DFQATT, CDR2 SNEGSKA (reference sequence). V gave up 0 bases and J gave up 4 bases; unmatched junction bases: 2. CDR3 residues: CSARDGTSGRYEQYL. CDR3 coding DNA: TGCAGTGCTAGAGACGGGACTAGCGGGAGATACGAGCAGTACCTC.

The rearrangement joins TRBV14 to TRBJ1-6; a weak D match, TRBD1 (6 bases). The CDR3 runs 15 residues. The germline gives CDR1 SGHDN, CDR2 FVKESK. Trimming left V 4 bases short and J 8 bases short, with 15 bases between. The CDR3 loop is CASSRLQGDHSPLHF. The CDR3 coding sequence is TGTGCCAGCAGCCGTTTACAGGGAGATCATTCACCCCTCCACTTT.

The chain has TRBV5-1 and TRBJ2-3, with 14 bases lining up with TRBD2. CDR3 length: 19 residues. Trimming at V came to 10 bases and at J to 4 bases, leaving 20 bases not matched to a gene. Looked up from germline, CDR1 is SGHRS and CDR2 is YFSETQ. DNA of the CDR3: TGCGCCCGGTCGGGGAGTGGACTAGCGGGAGGTCCGTTGGCAGATACGCAGTATTTT. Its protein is CARSGSGLAGGPLADTQYF. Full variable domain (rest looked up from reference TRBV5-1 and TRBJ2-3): KAGVTQTPRYLIKTRGQQVTLSCSPISGHRSVSWYQQTPGQGLQFLFEYFSETQRNKGNFPGRFSGRQFSNSRSEMNVSTLELGDSALYLCARSGSGLAGGPLADTQYFGPGTRLTVL.